Listed here are 20 T cell receptor beta chains from one sample, sequenced in a study of T cell responses to AZD1222 COVID-19 vaccine. Profiled with immunoSEQ multiplex PCR; TCRdb holds only in-frame clones, not every one. Here the sample spans roughly 140,000 clones, approximately 94% being singletons. The source was peripheral blood, collected on day 0 of AZD1222 vaccination. Receptor source: an adult in good health.

This rearrangement joins TRBV28 to TRBJ1-2; D gene uncertain. The V end lost 3 bases, the J end lost 3 bases, and 11 bases lay between the germline ends. Germline CDR1 MDHEN, CDR2 SYDVKM. The CDR3 consists of 14 residues. This CDR3 reads CASSFGFWDYGYTF. In nucleotides, the CDR3 is TGTGCCAGCAGTTTCGGTTTCTGGGACTATGGCTACACCTTC.

The chain employs TRBV6-2 or TRBV6-3 and TRBJ2-7, with no clear D. Germline loops: CDR1 MNHEY, CDR2 SVGEGT. V was clipped by 0 bases and J by 2 bases, with 8 bases between them. There are 14 residues in the CDR3. The CDR3 DNA reads TGTGCCAGCAGTTACTCTGTGCTCACCTACGAGCAGTACGTC. This encodes CASSYSVLTYEQYV.

The J gene is TRBJ2-7, the V gene TRBV7-2; the match to TRBD2 covers 11 bases. Per germline, CDR1 SGHTA and CDR2 FQGNSA. J was trimmed by 2 bases and V by 5 bases; bases with no gene match: 5. The CDR3 sequence is 15 residues long. CDR3 in amino acids: CASSKGTSGTYEQYV. In DNA, the CDR3 is TGTGCCAGCAGCAAAGGGACTAGCGGTACCTACGAGCAGTACGTC.

This chain links TRBV5-4 with TRBJ1-4; D is perhaps TRBD1 (5 bases). The CDR3 loop spans 14 amino acids. V lost 4 bases and J 3 bases, leaving 10 bases between the germline ends. Per germline, CDR1 SGHNT and CDR2 YYREEE (reference sequence). The chain's CDR3 is CASSGGAANEKLFF. The CDR3 DNA reads TGTGCCAGCAGCGGGGGTGCGGCTAATGAAAAACTGTTTTTT.

This CDR3 reads CASSEAFDEQFF. CDR3 coding DNA: TGTGCCAGCAGTGAAGCGTTCGATGAGCAGTTCTTC. The chain combines TRBV6-1 with TRBJ2-1; D not resolved. Germline values: CDR1 MNHNS, CDR2 SASEGT. Trimming took 0 bases from V and 8 from J, leaving 5 bases between them. The CDR3 covers 12 residues.

This clone occurred once. The genes are TRBV6-5 and TRBJ2-3; D gene unclear. Germline lookup yields CDR1 MNHEY and CDR2 SVGAGI. Deletions cut 0 bases from V and 1 base from J, with 11 bases between. This CDR3 comprises 16 residues. The CDR3 DNA reads as TGTGCCAGCAGTTACTCGAGACATTTTCGCACAGATACGCAGTATTTT. This gives the protein CASSYSRHFRTDTQYF.

The rearrangement uses TRBV29-1 and TRBJ2-1; 9 nucleotides align to TRBD2. The germline V gene has CDR1 SQVTM and CDR2 ANQGSEA. V lost 2 bases to trimming and J lost 2 bases; unmatched junction nucleotides: 4. This CDR3 spans 15 amino acids. DNA for the CDR3: TGCAGCGTTGAAAAGACTAGCGGCACCTACAATGAGCAGTTCTTC. This translates into CSVEKTSGTYNEQFF.

The chain is built from TRBV7-9 and TRBJ1-2, with a tentative D call TRBD1 (6 bases). V lost 0 bases, J lost 4 bases, and 15 bases lay in between. Germline CDR1 and CDR2: SEHNR and FQNEAQ (reference sequence). This CDR3 comprises 16 residues. CDR3 sequence: CASSLAAGHGVYGYTF. The DNA of the CDR3 is TGTGCCAGCAGCTTAGCTGCGGGACACGGAGTCTATGGCTACACCTTC.

The CDR3 nucleotides are TGCAGCGTTGTCGGTTACTATGGCTACACCTTC. It yields the protein CSVVGYYGYTF. This chain links TRBV29-1 with TRBJ1-2; no reliable D call. The V and J ends lost 4 bases and 3 bases respectively, with 6 bases between them. Germline V gene sequence: CDR1 SQVTM, CDR2 ANQGSEA. This CDR3 contains 11 residues.

The rearrangement links TRBV7-2 to TRBJ2-3; D is possibly TRBD1 or TRBD2 (6 bases each). Germline CDR1 and CDR2: SGHTA and FQGNSA. The CDR3 contains 15 residues. V gave up 5 bases and J gave up 3 bases, with 15 bases separating them. CDR3: CASSKIGGGTDTQYF. The CDR3 DNA reads TGTGCCAGCAGCAAAATCGGGGGCGGTACAGATACGCAGTATTTT. The whole variable domain, remainder taken from reference TRBV7-2 and TRBJ2-3, is GAGVSQSPSNKVTEKGKDVELRCDPISGHTALYWYRQSLGQGLEFLIYFQGNSAPDKSGLPSDRFSAERTGGSVSTLTIQRTQQEDSAVYLCASSKIGGGTDTQYFGPGTRLTVL.

This chain connects TRBV15 to TRBJ2-5; D unclear. CDR3 length: 14 amino acids. Germline CDR1 is LNHNV and CDR2 is YYDKDF (reference sequence). The germline V and J ends were trimmed by 1 base and 1 base, with 7 bases remaining between them. CDR3 sequence (DNA): TGTGCCACCAGCAGAGGGGGTGGCCAAGAGACCCAGTACTTC. Protein: CATSRGGGQETQYF.

The V gene is TRBV23-1, the J gene TRBJ1-5; no definite D call. TRBV23-1 is reported as an ORF; its role is uncertain. V lost 0 bases to trimming and J lost 5 bases, with 5 bases between them. The CDR3 has 13 residues. CDR3 residues: CASSQSTHQPQHF. Here the CDR3 DNA reads TGCGCCAGCAGTCAATCTACCCATCAGCCCCAGCATTTT.

The chain couples TRBV5-1 to TRBJ2-3; 8 bases match TRBD2. Germline CDR1 and CDR2: SGHRS and YFSETQ. The CDR3 covers 15 residues. The trim removed 4 bases at V and 5 bases at J, leaving 9 bases unmatched. CDR3 loop: CASSKSGGGQDTQYF. CDR3 nucleotides: TGCGCCAGCAGCAAAAGCGGCGGGGGGCAAGATACGCAGTATTTT.

The V call is TRBV2, the J call TRBJ1-5; D is ambiguous. Germline V gives CDR1 SNHLY, CDR2 FYNNEI. Trimming shortened V by 1 base and J by 4 bases, and 14 bases separated the two germline ends. CDR3 length: 16 amino acids. The CDR3 protein is CASSEGQSGLNQPQHF. The DNA for the CDR3 is TGTGCCAGCAGTGAAGGGCAGTCCGGTTTGAATCAGCCCCAGCATTTT.

The chain joins TRBV6-1 to TRBJ1-2; D uncertain. CDR3 length: 14 amino acids. The germline V and J ends were trimmed by 3 bases and 4 bases, with 12 bases remaining between them. Germline V gene data show CDR1 as MNHNS and CDR2 as SASEGT. CDR3 in amino acids: CASSESDIGYGYTF. CDR3 coding DNA: TGTGCCAGCAGTGAGTCAGACATCGGCTATGGCTACACCTTC.

V is TRBV5-1 and J is TRBJ1-2; D is unclear. V lost 0 bases to trimming and J lost 2 bases, with 11 bases between them. In germline, CDR1 is SGHRS, CDR2 YFSETQ. The CDR3 has 15 residues. The CDR3 protein is CASSLGQGRNYGYTF. In DNA form, the CDR3 reads TGCGCCAGCAGCTTGGGACAAGGGCGAAACTATGGCTACACCTTC. Based on the CDR3 plus reference TRBV5-1 and TRBJ1-2, the full variable domain is KAGVTQTPRYLIKTRGQQVTLSCSPISGHRSVSWYQQTPGQGLQFLFEYFSETQRNKGNFPGRFSGRQFSNSRSEMNVSTLELGDSALYLCASSLGQGRNYGYTFGSGTRLTVV.

Concerning this clone itself: In the same sample, other DNA sequences code for this CDR3. The chain links TRBV5-1 to TRBJ2-7, with a weak D call TRBD2 (6 bases). The length of the CDR3 is 14 residues. Germline V gene sequence: CDR1 SGHRS, CDR2 YFSETQ. Trimming pared 4 bases from V and 4 bases from J, leaving 15 bases between. The CDR3 is CASSPTGGTYEQYV. The CDR3, as DNA: TGCGCCAGCAGCCCCACCGGGGGTACGTACGAGCAGTACGTC.

Written as DNA, the CDR3 is TGTGCCACCAGTGGCCCCTCCGTAACTACAGGGGTGAAAGAGACCCAGTACTTC. Translation gives CATSGPSVTTGVKETQYF. The rearrangement links TRBV24-1 to TRBJ2-5; 7 nucleotides agree with TRBD1. With V trimmed by 5 bases and J by 3 bases, 17 bases remained unmatched. The CDR3 loop spans 18 amino acids. CDR1 KGHDR and CDR2 SFDVKD come from the germline V gene.

This chain links TRBV6-5 with TRBJ1-1, with no clear D. This CDR3 has 12 amino acids. With 6 bases removed from V and 2 bases from J, the gap between germline ends came to 7 bases. CDR1 and CDR2 from the germline V gene are MNHEY and SVGAGI. The CDR3 reads CASRPGNTEAFF. In DNA form, the CDR3 reads TGTGCCAGCAGACCCGGAAACACTGAAGCTTTCTTT.

This clone was detected once. The V gene is TRBV4-3, the J gene TRBJ1-3, with TRBD1 matching 7 bases. Unmatched junction bases numbered 16, after V lost 4 bases and J lost 1 base. Germline V lookup: CDR1 LGHNA, CDR2 YSLEER. The CDR3 extends over 19 amino acids. The chain's CDR3 is CASSPATGTEEWSGNTIYF. CDR3 nucleotide sequence: TGCGCCAGCAGCCCAGCTACCGGGACAGAAGAGTGGTCTGGAAACACCATATATTTT.